This T cell receptor beta chain was identified during a study of T cells in Graves' hyperthyroidism and ophthalmopathy. Study-level results: Onset of ophthalmopathy came a median approximately 6.9 months after the model predicted it. Ophthalmopathy was told apart from stable hyperthyroidism by a 13 V-J model.

This clonotype has a count of ten or more. Its antigen remains unknown. The CDR3 covers 15 residues. Germline V gene lookup returns CDR1 SNHLY and CDR2 FYNNEI. Trimming took off 4 bases at V and 2 bases at J, with 12 bases between the two ends. At least 3 on the Clinical Activity Score was recorded for ophthalmopathy patients, who also had NOSPECS grade at least 4 and duration under 3 months. Each diagnosis was grounded in clinical symptoms, serum thyroxine and TRAb, thyroid ultrasound, and orbital computed tomography. Amplified regions were TCR beta CDR3 sequences from RNA transcripts. The HTBI primer set drove a first-round RT-PCR of the TCR CDR3. From the multiplex PCR reads, TCRdb called clonotypes with MiXCR, one entry per CDR3 protein. The sample includes 530,000 or so distinct CDR3 sequences, over 15% of them seen just once.

This chain joins TRBV2 and TRBJ1-5; possible D gene TRBD1, 6 bases. Sequenced material: blood. This TCR was recovered from a young woman with Graves' ophthalmopathy. The CDR3 nucleotides read TGTGCCAGCAGTGGACAGGTCGTGGGCAATCAGCCCCAGCATTTT. Amino acids: CASSGQVVGNQPQHF.